The rows below give T cell receptor beta chains drawn from one sample of a study of T cell changes during pregnancy in multiple sclerosis. Method: immunoSEQ multiplex PCR; TCRdb's copy keeps in-frame clones and lacks some. In the table there are fewer than 95,000 clones, approximately 90% of which are singletons. Sequenced material: peripheral blood, taken in the first trimester of pregnancy. The receptors derive from a female donor in good health, enrolled as a control in a pregnancy study. Each CDR3 is given with its conserved first and last residue. The D gene is left open where the match is weak. Where a row states a size, it is once, few, many or the class of an expanded clone; other rows omit it.

TRBV27	TRBJ2-2	TRBD2	NA	CASSFSGAGELFF	TGTGCCAGCAGTTTTAGCGGGGCCGGGGAGCTGTTTTTT
TRBV6-5	TRBJ1-4	NA	NA	CASSRRAVEEKLFF	TGTGCCAGCAGTAGGAGGGCGGTTGAGGAAAAACTGTTTTTT
TRBV6-1	TRBJ2-1	NA	NA	CASSEVIELHEQFF	TGTGCCAGCAGTGAAGTAATCGAACTCCATGAGCAGTTCTTC
TRBV29-1	TRBJ2-3	TRBD1	NA	CSVARTGSDTQYF	TGCAGCGTGGCGCGGACAGGGTCGGATACGCAGTATTTT
TRBV5-1	TRBJ1-4	NA	once	CASSPRGTTNEKLFF	TGCGCCAGCAGCCCGCGCGGAACAACTAATGAAAAACTGTTTTTT
TRBV9	TRBJ2-1	TRBD2	NA	CASSATASGNNEQFF	TGTGCCAGCAGCGCGACGGCTAGCGGTAACAATGAGCAGTTCTTC
TRBV7-8	TRBJ2-3	NA	few	CASSPSTDTQYF	TGTGCCAGCAGCCCGAGCACAGATACGCAGTATTTT
TRBV4-1	TRBJ2-7	TRBD2	NA	CASSHSARGTLYEQYF	TGCGCCAGCAGCCATTCTGCGCGGGGGACGCTCTACGAGCAGTACTTC
TRBV11-2	TRBJ2-7	NA	few	CASSQKFSWEQYF	TGTGCCAGCAGCCAAAAATTCAGTTGGGAGCAGTACTTC
TRBV28	TRBJ2-5	TRBD2	NA	CASSGLAGGAQYF	TGTGCCAGCAGTGGACTAGCGGGAGGGGCCCAGTACTTC
TRBV7-2	TRBJ2-7	TRBD2	NA	CASRLAGGVYEQYF	TGTGCCAGCAGGCTAGCGGGAGGCGTCTACGAGCAGTACTTC
TRBV25-1	TRBJ2-1	NA	once	CASSRQGGYNEQFF	TGTGCCAGCAGTAGGCAGGGTGGGTACAATGAGCAGTTCTTC
TRBV29-1	TRBJ2-2	NA	NA	CSAPGQNTGELFF	TGCAGCGCTCCGGGACAGAACACCGGGGAGCTGTTTTTT
TRBV7-8	TRBJ2-2	TRBD2	NA	CASSPYRPSGPNTGELFF	TGTGCCAGCAGCCCTTATCGACCTAGCGGTCCGAACACCGGGGAGCTGTTTTTT
TRBV5-1	TRBJ2-1	TRBD2	NA	CASSLVATSGTYEQFF	TGCGCCAGCAGCTTGGTTGCGACTAGCGGGACGTATGAGCAGTTCTTC
TRBV5-5	TRBJ2-1	TRBD2	NA	CASSLVGRAYNEQFF	TGTGCCAGCAGCTTGGTCGGGAGGGCGTACAATGAGCAGTTCTTC
TRBV4-1	TRBJ2-2	NA	NA	CASSQEGTFPGELFF	TGCGCCAGCAGCCAAGAGGGGACTTTCCCCGGGGAGCTGTTTTTT
TRBV27	TRBJ2-2	NA	NA	CASSPNTGELFF	TGTGCCAGCAGTCCTAACACCGGGGAGCTGTTTTTT
TRBV13	TRBJ2-1	NA	NA	CASSLTRSDEQFF	TGTGCCAGCAGCTTGACCCGGAGCGATGAGCAGTTCTTC
TRBV5-1	TRBJ2-1	NA	NA	CASSLGQSNNEQFF	TGCGCCAGCAGCTTGGGACAGAGTAACAATGAGCAGTTCTTC
TRBV5-5	TRBJ2-3	TRBD1	NA	CASSLAKDRGSGTQYF	TGTGCCAGCAGCTTGGCCAAGGACAGGGGGTCGGGTACGCAGTATTTT
TRBV2	TRBJ2-7	TRBD1	NA	CASSVAGTGPSYEQYF	TGTGCCAGCAGTGTTGCGGGGACAGGGCCGTCCTACGAGCAGTACTTC
TRBV11-3	TRBJ2-3	NA	NA	CASSSGLATDTQYF	TGTGCCAGCAGCTCGGGACTCGCTACAGATACGCAGTATTTT
TRBV27	TRBJ2-1	TRBD1	NA	CASSRDRSYNEQFF	TGTGCCAGCAGTCGGGACAGATCCTACAATGAGCAGTTCTTC